These 28 T cell receptor beta chains were all obtained from the same sample, sequenced in a study of T cells in Graves' hyperthyroidism and ophthalmopathy. The CDR3 regions of TCR beta were amplified from RNA transcripts. The HTBI primer set served for first-round RT-PCR of the TCR CDR3. Using its own MiXCR run on the multiplex PCR reads, TCRdb lists one record per CDR3 protein. The sample yields some 620,000 distinct CDR3 sequences, 15% to 20% seen once. The sequenced sample consisted of blood. These TCRs come from a woman aged 25-40 years with Graves' hyperthyroidism.

Concerning this clonotype: A much bigger clone sits one base away, suggesting this may be a read error. The rearrangement joins TRBV27 to TRBJ2-7; either TRBD1 or TRBD2 may supply D (7 bases each). In germline, CDR1 is MNHEY, CDR2 SMNVEV (reference sequence). There are 18 residues in the CDR3. The CDR3 DNA reads as TGTGCCAGCAGTCCTCAAATCAGACAGGGAGGGACTTCCTACGAGAAGTACTTC. This translates into CASSPQIRQGGTSYEKYF.

This clonotype has at least ten counts. The chain joins TRBV12-3 or TRBV12-4 to TRBJ1-1, with 8 nucleotides matching TRBD1. This CDR3 has 14 residues. The junction had 3 bases not matched to a gene; V was cut back by 6 bases and J by 0 bases. The CDR3 DNA reads as TGTGCCAGCAGAACGACAGGGGTGAACACTGAAGCTTTCTTT. Amino acids: CASRTTGVNTEAFF.

This clonotype was observed at least ten times. This sequence joins TRBV5-1 and TRBJ2-7; D is perhaps TRBD1 or TRBD2 (5 bases each). The CDR3 contains 14 residues. CDR1 and CDR2 (germline): SGHRS, YFSETQ. Trimming cost V 4 bases and J 3 bases, with 14 bases left between them. In nucleotides, the CDR3 is TGCGCCAGCAGCCCGGGACCGTCGAACTACGAGCAGTACTTC. Amino acids: CASSPGPSNYEQYF.

This clonotype was observed at least ten times. The J gene is TRBJ2-1, the V gene TRBV7-2, with TRBD2 as a possible D gene (6 bases). CDR3 length: 16 residues. In germline, CDR1 is SGHTA, CDR2 FQGNSA. The V end lost 3 bases, the J end lost 6 bases, and 18 bases lay between the germline ends. The CDR3 sequence: CASSFLSGSLGNEQFF. CDR3 in DNA: TGTGCCAGCAGCTTCTTAAGCGGGTCCTTAGGCAATGAGCAGTTCTTC.

The chain carries TRBV6-1 and TRBJ2-1; 14 bases fit TRBD2. CDR1 is MNHNS, CDR2 SASEGT, per germline. The junction had 5 bases not matched to a gene; V was cut back by 6 bases and J by 7 bases. This CDR3 is built from 15 residues. The CDR3 protein is CASRGGTSGSNEQFF. DNA of the CDR3: TGTGCCAGCAGAGGGGGGACTAGCGGGAGTAATGAGCAGTTCTTC.

This clonotype was found a few times. V gene TRBV20-1 combines with J gene TRBJ2-7; D is possibly TRBD2 (6 bases). This CDR3 has 11 residues. Germline values: CDR1 DFQATT, CDR2 SNEGSKA (reference sequence). V was clipped by 5 bases and J by 6 bases, with 11 bases between them. This CDR3 reads CSAALLAEQYF. The DNA for the CDR3 is TGCAGTGCTGCCTTACTAGCCGAGCAGTACTTC.

This clonotype was seen repeatedly, ten times or more. DNA of the CDR3: TGTGCCAGCTCACCGGGACAGATTAACACTGAAGCTTTCTTT. Translation: CASSPGQINTEAFF. The chain uses TRBV18 and TRBJ1-1; 7 bases line up with TRBD1. CDR1 and CDR2 from the germline V gene are KGHSH and LQKENI. Trimming at V came to 3 bases and at J to 2 bases, leaving 3 bases not matched to a gene. The CDR3 spans 14 residues.

This clonotype was counted ten times or more. The gene calls are TRBV6-1 and TRBJ2-3; 8 bases fit TRBD2. Per germline, CDR1 MNHNS and CDR2 SASEGT. V lost 7 bases to trimming and J lost 3 bases; unmatched junction nucleotides: 9. The CDR3 contains 15 residues. In nucleotides, the CDR3 is TGTGCCAGCACCAGGCCCAGCGGGAGAACAGATACGCAGTATTTT. It codes for CASTRPSGRTDTQYF.

On this clonotype itself: At one boundary the junction diverges from the germline segment, which might be a read error. This chain connects TRBV15 to TRBJ2-7; D not certain. The CDR3 consists of 14 residues. Germline assignment: CDR1 LNHNV and CDR2 YYDKDF (reference sequence). The CDR3 is CATSRGTSSDEQYF. The CDR3 coding sequence is TGTGCCACCAGCAGAGGCACAAGCTCCGACGAGCAGTACTTC.

The chain recombines TRBV14 with TRBJ1-6, with D tentatively TRBD1 (5 bases). CDR3 size: 16 residues. V lost 5 bases, J lost 0 bases, and 11 bases lay in between. Looked up from germline, CDR1 is SGHDN and CDR2 is FVKESK. The CDR3 sequence: CASSSRGSSYNSPLHF. In DNA form, the CDR3 reads TGTGCCAGCAGCTCACGGGGGAGCTCCTATAATTCACCCCTCCACTTT.

This clonotype was counted only a few times. The CDR3 spells CATPKDGRGKAIQYF. The CDR3 bases are TGTGCCACACCTAAGGACGGGAGGGGCAAGGCCATTCAGTACTTC. This sequence joins TRBV19 and TRBJ2-4, with 8 bases fitting TRBD2. After removal of 10 bases from V and 9 bases from J, the junction contained 17 bases not matched to a gene. Germline CDR1 is LNHDA and CDR2 is SQIVND (reference sequence). This CDR3 has 15 residues.

A remark on this clonotype: Germline is not matched at one junction end, which may reflect a read error. The chain has TRBV20-1 and TRBJ1-1; the match to TRBD1 covers 7 bases. The CDR3 has 14 residues. Germline CDR1 reads DFQATT; CDR2 reads SNEGSKA (reference sequence). The CDR3 bases are TGCAGTGCTCACCTTAGACAGGGATGGACTGAAACTTTCTTT. Its translation: CSAHLRQGWTETFF.

This clonotype was detected a few times. The V call is TRBV6-5, the J call TRBJ2-2; 8 bases are shared with TRBD1. The J segment lost 5 bases and the V segment lost 2 bases, leaving 10 bases of the junction unmatched. The CDR3 totals 17 residues. The V gene's germline CDR1 is MNHEY and CDR2 SVGAGI. This CDR3 reads CASSYPPQGAGTGELFF. In DNA, the CDR3 is TGTGCCAGCAGTTACCCCCCGCAGGGGGCGGGTACCGGGGAGCTGTTTTTT.

With respect to this clonotype: A much larger clonotype is one base distant, so this may be a read error. This sequence joins TRBV10-3 and TRBJ2-7; D gene ambiguous. From germline, CDR1 is ENHRY and CDR2 SYGVKD. Trimming stripped 0 bases from V and 6 bases from J, with 3 bases between. This CDR3 is 11 amino acids long. Here the CDR3 DNA reads TGTGCCATCAGTGAGTCGGCCGAGCAGTACTTC. Translation: CAISESAEQYF.

About this clonotype: This may arise from a read error, as a much more abundant clone is one base away. The chain has TRBV30 and TRBJ1-6; no firm D call. Germline CDR1 reads GTSNPN; CDR2 reads SVGIG (reference sequence). The CDR3 is 13 residues long. The DNA for the CDR3 is TGTGACTGGAGAACGGAATATAATTCACCCCTCCACTTT. This gives the protein CDWRTEYNSPLHF.

In this sample, this clonotype turned up many times. The V gene is TRBV20-1, the J gene TRBJ2-1; D is tentatively TRBD1 or TRBD2 (5 bases each). Germline V gene lookup returns CDR1 DFQATT and CDR2 SNEGSKA (reference sequence). The CDR3 runs 14 residues. V lost 4 bases and J 6 bases, leaving 16 bases between the germline ends. CDR3 protein: CSAKPSGRANEQFF. The CDR3 DNA is TGCAGTGCTAAGCCTTCGGGACGGGCCAATGAGCAGTTCTTC.

The genes are TRBV19 and TRBJ2-7; 7 nucleotides match TRBD1. Losses at the gene ends were 3 bases for V and 0 bases for J; bases not matched to a gene: 2. The CDR3 totals 14 residues. The germline V gene has CDR1 LNHDA and CDR2 SQIVND (reference sequence). The CDR3 here is CASSMTGSSYEQYF. CDR3 coding DNA: TGTGCCAGTAGTATGACAGGGAGCTCCTACGAGCAGTACTTC.

This clonotype has ten or more counts. The chain combines TRBV7-9 with TRBJ2-7; D may be TRBD1 (7 bases). The CDR3 is 15 residues long. Trimming pared 5 bases from V and 5 bases from J, leaving 19 bases between. CDR1 SEHNR and CDR2 FQNEAQ come from the germline V gene (reference sequence). The CDR3 here is CASSIRQGGLHEQYF. CDR3 DNA sequence: TGTGCCAGCAGCATCAGACAGGGAGGCCTCCACGAGCAGTACTTC. The entire variable domain, with the rest obtained from reference TRBV7-9 and TRBJ2-7, is as follows: DTGVSQNPRHKITKRGQNVTFRCDPISEHNRLYWYRQTLGQGPEFLTYFQNEAQLEKSRLLSDRFSAERPKGSFSTLEIQRTEQGDSAMYLCASSIRQGGLHEQYFGPGTRLTVT.

This clonotype showed up just a few times. This CDR3 is CATRGRGNQPQHF. CDR3 bases: TGTGCCACCAGGGGAAGGGGCAATCAGCCCCAGCATTTT. The gene calls are TRBV24-1 and TRBJ1-5; D not certain. Germline V lookup: CDR1 KGHDR, CDR2 SFDVKD. Between the trimmed V and J ends, which lost 7 bases and 2 bases, there was a span of 8 bases. The CDR3 spans 13 residues.

This clonotype was seen at least ten times. This chain links TRBV12-3 or TRBV12-4 with TRBJ1-1, with TRBD1 as a possible D gene (6 bases). Trimming left V 5 bases short and J 5 bases short, with 15 bases between. The CDR3 runs 14 residues. Here the CDR3 DNA reads TGTGCCAGCAGTATACAGGGTAGAGGGACTGAAGCTTTCTTT. Translating it yields CASSIQGRGTEAFF.

This clonotype was observed a handful of times. CDR3 sequence (DNA): TGTGCCAGCAGCATCTGGGACAGGGGAAACAATGAGCAGTTCTTC. Its translation: CASSIWDRGNNEQFF. The V and J genes are TRBV5-6 and TRBJ2-1, with 10 bases that match TRBD1. With 4 bases clipped from V and 5 bases from J, the junction kept 6 bases outside the gene matches. This CDR3 region has 15 residues. From germline, CDR1 is SGHDT and CDR2 YYEEEE.

This clonotype has just a few counts. The chain combines TRBV20-1 with TRBJ2-1, with 7 bases lining up with TRBD2. V gave up 5 bases and J gave up 7 bases; unmatched junction bases: 5. CDR3 length: 12 residues. CDR1 DFQATT and CDR2 SNEGSKA come from the germline V gene (reference sequence). For the CDR3, the DNA is TGCAGTGCTGGGGGGGGGGGGAATGAGCAGTTCTTC. This encodes CSAGGGGNEQFF.

This clonotype was recorded at least ten times. This chain connects TRBV6-2 or TRBV6-3 to TRBJ2-1, with 8 bases matching TRBD1. The CDR3 totals 20 residues. Germline loops: CDR1 MNHEY, CDR2 SVGEGT. Losses at the gene ends were 6 bases for V and 2 bases for J; bases not matched to a gene: 21. The CDR3: CASRLRGRRGGPSPYNEQFF. In nucleotides, the CDR3 is TGTGCCAGCAGGCTCAGGGGGCGGCGGGGCGGGCCAAGCCCCTACAATGAGCAGTTCTTC.

This clonotype was seen many times. The chain recombines TRBV28 with TRBJ2-3, with a possible D match to TRBD2 (6 bases). The germline gives CDR1 MDHEN, CDR2 SYDVKM. V shed 3 bases and J shed 1 base, with 14 bases lying between them. This CDR3 comprises 16 residues. The CDR3 sequence is CASSLVRVAGTDTQYF. CDR3 nucleotides: TGTGCCAGCAGTTTGGTAAGGGTAGCGGGCACAGATACGCAGTATTTT.

This clonotype was counted at least ten times. A single base separates this from a much larger clone, so it may be a read error. The V call is TRBV28, the J call TRBJ2-2; the D is unclear. The CDR3 contains 12 residues. Germline V CDR1 and CDR2: MDHEN, SYDVKM. DNA of the CDR3: TGTGCCAGCAGTACGCCCACCAGGGAGCTGTTTTTT. Its translation: CASSTPTRELFF.

The chain joins TRBV11-2 to TRBJ2-7; 10 bases match TRBD1. Germline lookup yields CDR1 SGHAT and CDR2 FQNNGV. This CDR3 has 16 residues. V gave up 1 base and J gave up 6 bases; unmatched junction bases: 9. CDR3 DNA sequence: TGTGCCAGCAGCTTAGGACCGGGACAGGGGATTCCCGAGCAGTACTTC. Residues: CASSLGPGQGIPEQYF.

Ten or more counts support this clonotype. The chain carries TRBV28 and TRBJ1-1, with D unresolved. Germline V gene data show CDR1 as MDHEN and CDR2 as SYDVKM. Trimming pared 6 bases from V and 3 bases from J, leaving 8 bases between. The CDR3 consists of 12 residues. The CDR3 bases are TGTGCCAGCAGGGTTACAGACACTGAAGCTTTCTTT. It translates to CASRVTDTEAFF.

With regard to this clonotype: This may be a read error, as it is one base from a much larger clone. The chain links TRBV3-1 to TRBJ2-1; D remains unclear. The J call is uncertain, as TRBJ2-7 better fits the DNA end. The CDR3 runs to 17 residues. The V gene's germline CDR1 is LGHDT and CDR2 YNNKEL (reference sequence). CDR3 amino acids: CASSQEDGANWYNEQYF. CDR3 in DNA: TGTGCCAGCAGCCAAGAGGATGGAGCGAATTGGTACAATGAGCAGTACTTC.